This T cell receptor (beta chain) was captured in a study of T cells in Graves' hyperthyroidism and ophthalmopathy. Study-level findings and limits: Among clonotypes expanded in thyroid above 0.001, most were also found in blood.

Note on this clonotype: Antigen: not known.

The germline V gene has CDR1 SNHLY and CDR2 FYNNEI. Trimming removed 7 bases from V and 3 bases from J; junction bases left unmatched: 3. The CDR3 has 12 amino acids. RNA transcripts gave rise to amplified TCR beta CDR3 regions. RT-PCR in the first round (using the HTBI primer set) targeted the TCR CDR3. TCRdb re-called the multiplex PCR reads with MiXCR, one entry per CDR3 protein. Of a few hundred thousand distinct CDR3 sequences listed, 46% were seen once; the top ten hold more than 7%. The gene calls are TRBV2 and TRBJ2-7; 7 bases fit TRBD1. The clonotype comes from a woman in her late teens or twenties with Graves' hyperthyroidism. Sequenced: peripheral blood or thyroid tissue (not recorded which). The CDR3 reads CASKDRNYEQYF. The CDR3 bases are TGTGCCAGCAAGGACAGGAACTACGAGCAGTACTTC.